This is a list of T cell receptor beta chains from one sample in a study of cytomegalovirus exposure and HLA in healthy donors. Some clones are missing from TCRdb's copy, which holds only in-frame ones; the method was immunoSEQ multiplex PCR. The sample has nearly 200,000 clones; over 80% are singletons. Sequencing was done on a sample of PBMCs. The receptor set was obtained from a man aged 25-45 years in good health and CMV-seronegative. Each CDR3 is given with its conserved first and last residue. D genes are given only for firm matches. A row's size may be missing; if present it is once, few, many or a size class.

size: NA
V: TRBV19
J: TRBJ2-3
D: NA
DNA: TGTGCCAGTAGTATCCCAGGACTAACAGATACGCAGTATTTT
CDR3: CASSIPGLTDTQYF

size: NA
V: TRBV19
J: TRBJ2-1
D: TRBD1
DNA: TGTGCCAGTAGTCCCCCGGGGACAGGGATCTTTCAGTTCTTC
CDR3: CASSPPGTGIFQFF

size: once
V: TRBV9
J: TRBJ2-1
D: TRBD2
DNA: TGTGCCAGCAGCTCACAGCGGGGGGGGTACAATGAGCAGTTCTTC
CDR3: CASSSQRGGYNEQFF

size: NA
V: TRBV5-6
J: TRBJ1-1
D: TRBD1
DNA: TGTGCCAGCAGCTTAGGACAGGGTCCTGACAAAACAGCTTTCTTT
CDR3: CASSLGQGPDKTAFF

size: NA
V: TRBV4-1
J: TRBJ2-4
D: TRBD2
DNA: TGCGCCAGCAGCCAAGTACTAGCGGGGGCCAAAAACATTCAGTACTTC
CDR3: CASSQVLAGAKNIQYF

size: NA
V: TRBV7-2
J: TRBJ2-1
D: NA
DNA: TGTGCCAGCAGCTTAGGGGGGGGGCGAGCGAGGAATGAGCAGTTCTTC
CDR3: CASSLGGGRARNEQFF

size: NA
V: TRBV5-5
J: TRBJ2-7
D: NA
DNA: TGTGCCAGCAGCTTGGGACAGCCGAGCTACGAGCAGTACTTC
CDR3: CASSLGQPSYEQYF

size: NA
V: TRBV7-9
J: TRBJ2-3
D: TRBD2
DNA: TGTGCCAGCAGCCCAAGACTAGCGGGAGTTGGTACAGATACGCAGTATTTT
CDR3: CASSPRLAGVGTDTQYF

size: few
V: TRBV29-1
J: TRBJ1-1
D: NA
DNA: TGCAGCGTTGAAGATCCAGGTGGGACAACTGAAGCTTTCTTT
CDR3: CSVEDPGGTTEAFF

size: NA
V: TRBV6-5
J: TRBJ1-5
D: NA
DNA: TGTGCCAGCCCGCAGGGTTGGGTTAGCAATCAGCCCCAGCATTTT
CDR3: CASPQGWVSNQPQHF

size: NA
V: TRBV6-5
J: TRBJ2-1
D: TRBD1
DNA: TGTGCCAGCAGCAGGACAGGGGGTGTCTACAATGAGCAGTTCTTC
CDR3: CASSRTGGVYNEQFF

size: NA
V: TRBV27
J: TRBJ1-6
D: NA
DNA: TGTGCCAGCAGTTTTGGGAGCTCCTATAATTCACCCCTCCACTTT
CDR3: CASSFGSSYNSPLHF

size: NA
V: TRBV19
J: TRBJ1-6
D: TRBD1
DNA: TGTGCCAGTAGTTCGACAGGGTCGGGGGATTCACCCCTCCACTTT
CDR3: CASSSTGSGDSPLHF

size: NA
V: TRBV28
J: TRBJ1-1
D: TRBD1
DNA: TGTGCCAGCAGTCCGGACAGGGGAGGAACAGCTTTCTTT
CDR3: CASSPDRGGTAFF

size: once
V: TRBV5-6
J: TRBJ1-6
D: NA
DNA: TGTGCCAGCAGCTTGGCGTTGCAGGGGTATAATTCACCCCTCCACTTT
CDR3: CASSLALQGYNSPLHF

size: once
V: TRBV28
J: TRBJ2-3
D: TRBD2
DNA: TGTGCCAGCAGTTTAAACATCGCTAGCGGGAATACCGACACGCAGTATTTT
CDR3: CASSLNIASGNTDTQYF

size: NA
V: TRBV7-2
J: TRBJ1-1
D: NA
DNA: TGTGCCAGCAGCTTGGTTAGTGAAGCTTTCTTT
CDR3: CASSLVSEAFF

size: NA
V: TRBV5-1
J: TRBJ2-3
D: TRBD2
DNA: TGCGCCAGCAGCTCAGGACTAGCGGGAGGGCCCCCCACAGATACGCAGTATTTT
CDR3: CASSSGLAGGPPTDTQYF